This T cell receptor (beta chain) was recorded in a study of T cells in Graves' hyperthyroidism and ophthalmopathy. Looking at the study overall: Peripheral blood collection took place at initial diagnosis, before any treatment. Regarding the study as a whole: Stable hyperthyroidism was told apart from ophthalmopathy by a model built on 13 V-J features.

This clonotype was recorded at least ten times. Its target is not known. Germline assignment: CDR1 GTSNPN and CDR2 SVGIG (reference sequence). CDR3 size: 15 residues. V was clipped by 5 bases and J by 4 bases, with 20 bases between them. RNA transcripts yielded amplified TCR beta CDR3 regions. A set of HTBI primers served as the primers for a first-round RT-PCR of the TCR CDR3. TCRdb ran MiXCR on the multiplex PCR reads and lists one entry per CDR3 protein. The repertoire holds over 250,000 distinct CDR3 sequences, 20% to 25% seen once, with around 28% in the top ten. This sequence was found in a man in his forties or fifties with Graves' hyperthyroidism that later progressed to Graves' ophthalmopathy. The material sequenced was blood. This rearrangement joins TRBV30 to TRBJ2-5, with TRBD2 as a possible D gene (6 bases). In nucleotides, the CDR3 is TGTGCCTGGTCTCGGCGGGTCGGGGGTCCAGAGACCCAGTACTTC. Amino acid sequence: CAWSRRVGGPETQYF.